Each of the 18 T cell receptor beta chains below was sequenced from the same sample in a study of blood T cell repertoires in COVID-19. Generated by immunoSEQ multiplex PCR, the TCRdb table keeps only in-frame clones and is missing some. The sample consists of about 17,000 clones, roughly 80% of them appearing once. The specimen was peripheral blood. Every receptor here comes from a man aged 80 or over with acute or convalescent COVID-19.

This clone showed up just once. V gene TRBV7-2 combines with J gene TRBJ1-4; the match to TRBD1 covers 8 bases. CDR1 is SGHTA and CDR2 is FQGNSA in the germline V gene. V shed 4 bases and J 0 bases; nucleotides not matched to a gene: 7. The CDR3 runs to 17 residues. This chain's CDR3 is CASSSRTGRATNEKLFF. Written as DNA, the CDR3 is TGTGCCAGCAGCTCTCGGACAGGGCGTGCAACTAATGAAAAACTGTTTTTT.

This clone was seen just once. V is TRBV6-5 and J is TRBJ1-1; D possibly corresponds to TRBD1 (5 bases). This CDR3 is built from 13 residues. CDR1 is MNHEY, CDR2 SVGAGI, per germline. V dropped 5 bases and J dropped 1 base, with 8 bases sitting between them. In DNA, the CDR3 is TGTGCCAGCAGTATCACAGGGAACACTGAAGCTTTCTTT. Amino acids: CASSITGNTEAFF.

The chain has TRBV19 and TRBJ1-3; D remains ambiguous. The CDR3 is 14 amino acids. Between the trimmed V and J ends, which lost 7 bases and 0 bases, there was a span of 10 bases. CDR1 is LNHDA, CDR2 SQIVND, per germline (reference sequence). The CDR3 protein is CASTSPSSGNTIYF. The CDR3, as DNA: TGTGCCAGTACGAGCCCGAGCTCTGGAAACACCATATATTTT.

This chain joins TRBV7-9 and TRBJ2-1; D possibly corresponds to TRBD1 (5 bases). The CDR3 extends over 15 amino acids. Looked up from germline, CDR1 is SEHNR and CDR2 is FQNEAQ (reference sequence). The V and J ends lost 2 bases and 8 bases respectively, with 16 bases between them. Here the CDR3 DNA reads TGTGCCAGCAGCTTACAGGGCGGCTCCCACGATGAGCAGTTCTTC. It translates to CASSLQGGSHDEQFF.

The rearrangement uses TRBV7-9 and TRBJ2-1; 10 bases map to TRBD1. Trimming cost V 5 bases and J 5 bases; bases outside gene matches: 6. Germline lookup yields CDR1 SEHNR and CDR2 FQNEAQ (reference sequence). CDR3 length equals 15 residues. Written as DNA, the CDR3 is TGTGCCAGCAGCCGACAGGGGGCGACCAACAATGAGCAGTTCTTC. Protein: CASSRQGATNNEQFF.

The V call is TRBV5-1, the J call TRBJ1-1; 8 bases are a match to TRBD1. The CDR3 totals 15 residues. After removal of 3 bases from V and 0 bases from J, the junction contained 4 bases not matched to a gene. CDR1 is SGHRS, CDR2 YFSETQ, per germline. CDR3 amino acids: CASSSGQVLNTEAFF. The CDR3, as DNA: TGCGCCAGCAGCTCGGGACAGGTCTTGAACACTGAAGCTTTCTTT.

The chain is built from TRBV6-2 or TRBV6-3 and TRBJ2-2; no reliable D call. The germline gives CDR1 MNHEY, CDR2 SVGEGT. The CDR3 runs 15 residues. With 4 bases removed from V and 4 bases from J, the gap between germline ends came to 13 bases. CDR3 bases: TGTGCCAGCAGTTCCCCACTCGCGGCCACCGGGGAGCTGTTTTTT. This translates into CASSSPLAATGELFF.

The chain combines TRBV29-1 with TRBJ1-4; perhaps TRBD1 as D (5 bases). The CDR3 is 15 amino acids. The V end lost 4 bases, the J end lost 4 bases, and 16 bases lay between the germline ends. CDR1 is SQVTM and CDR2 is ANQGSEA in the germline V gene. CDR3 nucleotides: TGCAGCGTTGGAGGACCGGGGGGTATTAATGAAAAACTGTTTTTT. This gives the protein CSVGGPGGINEKLFF.

The CDR3 nucleotides are TGCGCCAGCAGCCCCGGGAGAGAGTACGAGCAGTACTTC. Its translation: CASSPGREYEQYF. The chain employs TRBV5-1 and TRBJ2-7; TRBD2 is a possible D gene (6 bases). The CDR3 runs 13 residues. Per the germline V gene, CDR1 is SGHRS and CDR2 is YFSETQ. Between the trimmed V and J ends, which lost 4 bases and 4 bases, there was a span of 12 bases.

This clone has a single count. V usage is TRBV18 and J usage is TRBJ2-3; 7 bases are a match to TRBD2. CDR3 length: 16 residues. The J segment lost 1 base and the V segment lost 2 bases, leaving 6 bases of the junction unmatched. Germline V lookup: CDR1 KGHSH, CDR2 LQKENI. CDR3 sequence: CASSPEYAGGTDTQYF. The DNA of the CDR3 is TGTGCCAGCTCACCAGAGTATGCGGGGGGCACAGATACGCAGTATTTT.

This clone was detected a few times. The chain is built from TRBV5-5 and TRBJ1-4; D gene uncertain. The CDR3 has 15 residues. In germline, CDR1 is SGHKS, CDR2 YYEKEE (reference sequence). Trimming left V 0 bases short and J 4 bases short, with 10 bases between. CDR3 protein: CASSLAGRNNEKLFF. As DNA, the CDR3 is TGTGCCAGCAGCTTGGCTGGGAGGAATAATGAAAAACTGTTTTTT.

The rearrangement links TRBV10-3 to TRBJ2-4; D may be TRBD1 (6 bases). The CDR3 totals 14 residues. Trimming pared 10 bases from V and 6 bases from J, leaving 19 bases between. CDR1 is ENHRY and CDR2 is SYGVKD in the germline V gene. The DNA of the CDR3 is TGTGCCACCATGTTGGAGACAGGTCCAAACATTCAGTACTTC. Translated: CATMLETGPNIQYF.

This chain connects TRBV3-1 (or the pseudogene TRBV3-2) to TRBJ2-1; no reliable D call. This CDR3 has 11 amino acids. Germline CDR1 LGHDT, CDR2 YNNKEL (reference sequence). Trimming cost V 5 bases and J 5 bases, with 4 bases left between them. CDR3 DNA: TGTGCCAGCAGCTACAACAATGAGCAGTTCTTC. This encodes CASSYNNEQFF.

The CDR3, as DNA: TGTGCCAGCAGCGAGGGACAGGGTGGGAACACCGGGGAGCTGTTTTTT. This sequence encodes CASSEGQGGNTGELFF. This chain uses TRBV9 with TRBJ2-2; 9 bases map to TRBD1. The CDR3 contains 16 residues. Germline CDR1 is SGDLS and CDR2 is YYNGEE. V was clipped by 3 bases and J by 1 base; unmatched bases: 4.

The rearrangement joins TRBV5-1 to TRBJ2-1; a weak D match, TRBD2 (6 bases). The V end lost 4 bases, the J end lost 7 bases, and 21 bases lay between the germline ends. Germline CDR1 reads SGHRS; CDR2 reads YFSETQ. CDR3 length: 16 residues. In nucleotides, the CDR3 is TGCGCCAGCAGCAGGTCGGGACTCTCTGTGGTAAATGAGCAGTTCTTC. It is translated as CASSRSGLSVVNEQFF.

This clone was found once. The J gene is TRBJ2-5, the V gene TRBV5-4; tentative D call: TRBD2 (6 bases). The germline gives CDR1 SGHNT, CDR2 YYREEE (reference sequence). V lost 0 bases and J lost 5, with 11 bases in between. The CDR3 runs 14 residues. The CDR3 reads CASSLVGGRETQYF. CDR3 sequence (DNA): TGTGCCAGCAGCTTGGTTGGAGGGCGGGAGACCCAGTACTTC.

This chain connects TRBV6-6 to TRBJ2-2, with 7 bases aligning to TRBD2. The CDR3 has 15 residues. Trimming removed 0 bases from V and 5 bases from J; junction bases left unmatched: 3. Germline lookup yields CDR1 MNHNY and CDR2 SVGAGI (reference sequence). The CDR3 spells CASSYSTGGTGELFF. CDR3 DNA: TGTGCCAGCAGTTACTCGACGGGAGGTACCGGGGAGCTGTTTTTT.

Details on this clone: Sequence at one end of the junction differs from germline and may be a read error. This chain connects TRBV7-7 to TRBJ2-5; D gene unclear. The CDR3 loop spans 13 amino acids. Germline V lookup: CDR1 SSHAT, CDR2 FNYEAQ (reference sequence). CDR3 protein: CASSLSSQETQYF. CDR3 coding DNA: TGTGCTAGCAGCTTAAGCTCCCAAGAGACCCAGTACTTC.